The sample holds many counts of the clone carrying this T cell receptor (beta chain). Germline assignment: CDR1 SGHTA and CDR2 FQGNSA. The CDR3 extends over 14 amino acids. Trimming cost V 4 bases and J 5 bases; bases outside gene matches: 7. The sample is drawn from a study of T cells in Graves' hyperthyroidism and ophthalmopathy. Regions amplified from RNA transcripts were the TCR beta CDR3 regions. Carried out on the TCR CDR3, a first-round RT-PCR used the HTBI primer set. TCRdb reprocessed the multiplex PCR reads with MiXCR, giving one entry per CDR3 protein. The sample lists about 700,000 distinct CDR3 sequences; approximately 15% were seen once.

The chain recombines TRBV7-2 with TRBJ2-5; TRBD1 matches at 7 bases. The sequence derives from a woman aged 18-35 years with Graves' hyperthyroidism. The sequenced sample was blood. The CDR3 nucleotides are TGTGCCAGCAGCTCCTACAGGGGTTGGGAGACCCAGTACTTC. Its protein product is CASSSYRGWETQYF.